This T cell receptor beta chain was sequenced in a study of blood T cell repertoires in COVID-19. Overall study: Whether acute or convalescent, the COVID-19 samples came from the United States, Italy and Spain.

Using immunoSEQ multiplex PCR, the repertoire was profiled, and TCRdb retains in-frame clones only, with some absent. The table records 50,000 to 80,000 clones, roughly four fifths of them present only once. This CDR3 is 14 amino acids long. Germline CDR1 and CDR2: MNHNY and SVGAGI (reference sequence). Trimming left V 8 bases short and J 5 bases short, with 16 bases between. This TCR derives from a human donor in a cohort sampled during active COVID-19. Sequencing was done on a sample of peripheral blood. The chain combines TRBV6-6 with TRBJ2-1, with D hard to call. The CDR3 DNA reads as TGTGCCAGCCGGATACTCCCAGGTAACAATGAGCAGTTCTTC. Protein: CASRILPGNNEQFF.